The 4 T cell receptor beta chains reported below all come from one sample, sequenced in a study of pediatric ulcerative colitis. Measured with immunoSEQ multiplex PCR; TCRdb has only the in-frame clones, and not every one. The table has about 64,000 clones, about 86% seen once. Sequencing input: blood. The receptors derive from a boy under 18 with severe ulcerative colitis.

V is TRBV6-1 and J is TRBJ1-5, with a possible D match to TRBD1 (5 bases). The germline CDR1 and CDR2 sequences are MNHNS and SASEGT. The CDR3 consists of 15 residues. Trimming removed 4 bases from V and 1 base from J, with 11 bases in between. The DNA of the CDR3 is TGTGCCAGCAGTGCGGGACCCCTGAGCAATCAGCCCCAGCATTTT. Protein sequence: CASSAGPLSNQPQHF.

The rearrangement links TRBV30 to TRBJ1-1; D not certain. The CDR3 has 12 residues. The V and J ends lost 2 bases and 10 bases respectively, with 14 bases between them. CDR1 is GTSNPN, CDR2 SVGIG, per germline (reference sequence). CDR3 nucleotides: TGTGCCTGGAGTATCGCCACAAGGATAGCTTTCTTT. Its protein product is CAWSIATRIAFF.

J is TRBJ2-5 and V is TRBV7-2; D is tentatively TRBD1 or TRBD2 (5 bases each). The length of the CDR3 is 17 residues. The V gene lost 2 bases and the J gene lost 5 bases, with 21 bases spanning the gap. CDR1 SGHTA and CDR2 FQGNSA come from the germline V gene. The CDR3 DNA reads as TGTGCCAGCAGCTTATACCCAGGGACCCAAGGCCAGGAGACCCAGTACTTC. Amino acid sequence: CASSLYPGTQGQETQYF.

CDR3 region: CSVSPSGRGTDTQYF. The CDR3 DNA follows: TGCAGCGTTTCCCCCTCGGGTAGGGGCACAGATACGCAGTATTTT. This chain uses TRBV29-1 with TRBJ2-3; D ambiguous. This CDR3 is built from 15 residues. V shed 5 bases and J shed 1 base, with 16 bases lying between them. CDR1 SQVTM and CDR2 ANQGSEA come from the germline V gene.